Shown below are 20 T cell receptor beta chains from a single sample sequenced in a study of cytomegalovirus exposure and HLA in healthy donors. The study ran its PCR with 60 Vbeta and 13 Jbeta primers. The repertoire was sequenced with immunoSEQ multiplex PCR; TCRdb's copy has only in-frame clones and lacks some. This repertoire shows around 170,000 clones, over 75% found once; its top ten account for 1% to 1.5%. The sequenced material came from PBMCs. Receptors were obtained from a man aged 45-65 years in good health and CMV-seropositive.

The chain carries TRBV7-6 and TRBJ2-3, with 8 bases lining up with TRBD1. CDR1 is SGHVS, CDR2 FNYEAQ, per germline. Germline trimming cut 4 bases from V and 9 bases from J; bases unmatched to any gene: 3. This CDR3 is 12 amino acids long. The CDR3 protein is CASSSQGGTQYF. The CDR3 DNA reads TGTGCCAGCAGCTCACAGGGGGGAACGCAGTATTTT.

This clone was seen more than once but under ten times. This chain connects TRBV11-3 to TRBJ2-7; TRBD2 aligns across 8 bases. V trimming: 5 bases; J trimming: 2 bases; junction bases outside the gene matches: 5. Germline CDR1 is SGHNT and CDR2 is YENEEA. The CDR3 runs to 14 residues. The DNA of the CDR3 is TGTGCCAGCAGCCCGAGCGGGAGAGCCTACGAGCAGTACTTC. This encodes CASSPSGRAYEQYF.

The chain has TRBV6-6 and TRBJ2-1; D is perhaps TRBD1 (5 bases). Germline-derived CDR1 and CDR2 are MNHNY and SVGAGI (reference sequence). The CDR3 covers 15 residues. Deletions cut 8 bases from V and 0 bases from J, with 14 bases between. CDR3: CASLPDGHSYNEQFF. CDR3 in DNA: TGTGCCAGCCTCCCTGACGGACACTCCTACAATGAGCAGTTCTTC.

J is TRBJ2-7 and V is TRBV15; D is unclear. Germline CDR1 is LNHNV and CDR2 is YYDKDF (reference sequence). The CDR3 is made up of 14 amino acids. V lost 0 bases and J 0 bases, leaving 6 bases between the germline ends. The CDR3 DNA follows: TGTGCCACCAGCAGAGACCCGAGCTCCTACGAGCAGTACTTC. Protein product: CATSRDPSSYEQYF.

CDR3 sequence reads: CASSAGLADEQFF. CDR3 bases: TGTGCCAGCAGTGCCGGACTAGCCGATGAGCAGTTCTTC. The chain has TRBV27 and TRBJ2-1; TRBD2 matches at 8 bases. Trimming took 5 bases from V and 8 from J; bases not matched to a gene: 5. CDR1 is MNHEY, CDR2 SMNVEV, per germline (reference sequence). There are 13 residues in the CDR3.

J is TRBJ2-1 and V is TRBV6-5; no firm D call. This CDR3 spans 13 amino acids. Germline CDR1 MNHEY, CDR2 SVGAGI. V shed 5 bases and J shed 2 bases, with 7 bases lying between them. CDR3 DNA: TGTGCCAGCAGTCCAGGCCCCTACAATGAGCAGTTCTTC. Its protein product is CASSPGPYNEQFF.

V usage is TRBV5-5 and J usage is TRBJ2-1; 13 positions agree with TRBD2. The CDR3 is made up of 17 amino acids. With 4 bases clipped from V and 7 bases from J, the junction kept 11 bases outside the gene matches. In germline, CDR1 is SGHKS, CDR2 YYEKEE (reference sequence). The CDR3 nucleotides are TGTGCCAGCAGCCTGGGACTAGCGGGGTCCTCTTGGAATGAGCAGTTCTTC. Encoded protein: CASSLGLAGSSWNEQFF.

Worth noting for this clone: This specimen includes other DNA sequences encoding the same CDR3. This chain joins TRBV15 and TRBJ1-2; no clear D. Germline V gene sequence: CDR1 LNHNV, CDR2 YYDKDF (reference sequence). This CDR3 is built from 12 residues. Trimming stripped 0 bases from V and 5 bases from J, with 4 bases between. The CDR3 DNA follows: TGTGCCACCAGCAGAGACCGGTATGGCTACACCTTC. Its protein product is CATSRDRYGYTF.

The J gene is TRBJ2-1, the V gene TRBV27; 16 positions agree with TRBD2. The junction had 7 bases not matched to a gene; V was cut back by 5 bases and J by 0 bases. This CDR3 spans 19 amino acids. Per the germline V gene, CDR1 is MNHEY and CDR2 is SMNVEV (reference sequence). The CDR3 coding sequence is TGTGCCAGCAGTCTAGCGGGACTAGCGGGGGGGGTCTCCTACAATGAGCAGTTCTTC. Translation gives CASSLAGLAGGVSYNEQFF.

CDR3 sequence (DNA): TGTGCCAGCTCACCCGACCGACAGGGGGCGCGGGAGCAGTACTTC. Its protein product is CASSPDRQGAREQYF. This chain connects TRBV18 to TRBJ2-7, with TRBD1 identical over 10 bases. The CDR3 is 15 residues long. V gave up 3 bases and J gave up 7 bases; unmatched junction bases: 9. The V gene's germline CDR1 is KGHSH and CDR2 LQKENI.

The CDR3 bases are TGTGCCAGCAGTTACTACAAGGGAGAGGGCTACACCTTC. It specifies CASSYYKGEGYTF. This rearrangement joins TRBV6-6 to TRBJ1-2; no definite D call. Deletions cut 1 base from V and 8 bases from J, with 11 bases between. From germline, CDR1 is MNHNY and CDR2 SVGAGI (reference sequence). The CDR3 consists of 13 residues.

The CDR3 coding sequence is TGTGCCAGCTCAGGCCGGGACAGGGGAAGACAGCCCCAGCATTTT. Protein: CASSGRDRGRQPQHF. The chain carries TRBV18 and TRBJ1-5; 10 bases map to TRBD1. The germline V gene encodes CDR1 KGHSH and CDR2 LQKENI. After removal of 5 bases from V and 7 bases from J, the junction contained 8 bases not matched to a gene. The CDR3 is 15 residues long. Looking up the rest from reference TRBV18 and TRBJ1-5 gives the full variable domain: NAGVMQNPRHLVRRRGQEARLRCSPMKGHSHVYWYRQLPEEGLKFMVYLQKENIIDESGMPKERFSAEFPKEGPSILRIQQVVRGDSAAYFCASSGRDRGRQPQHFGDGTRLSIL.

This rearrangement joins TRBV27 to TRBJ2-7, with D uncertain. CDR3 length equals 18 residues. Germline lookup yields CDR1 MNHEY and CDR2 SMNVEV (reference sequence). The V and J ends lost 2 bases and 2 bases respectively, with 22 bases between them. The CDR3 DNA reads as TGTGCCAGCAGTTTAAAAGGTCTTTCTAGTATCTGGGCCTACGAGCAGTACTTC. It codes for CASSLKGLSSIWAYEQYF.

In nucleotides, the CDR3 is TGTGCCAGCAGTGAATGGGCAGGGGCGGGCTACGAGCAGTACTTC. As protein: CASSEWAGAGYEQYF. The V call is TRBV2, the J call TRBJ2-7, with a weak D call TRBD1 (6 bases). CDR1 is SNHLY, CDR2 FYNNEI, per germline. The CDR3 runs to 15 residues. V was cut by 2 bases and J by 3 bases, with 14 bases left in between.

V gene TRBV5-8 combines with J gene TRBJ2-1; D may be TRBD1 (5 bases). This CDR3 has 15 residues. V was shortened by 4 bases and J by 6 bases, with 17 bases between the two germline ends. Germline lookup yields CDR1 SGHTS and CDR2 YDEGEE. The CDR3 DNA is TGTGCCAGCAGCCCGGTTGCAGGACAAGGCAATGAGCAGTTCTTC. Translated: CASSPVAGQGNEQFF.

This sequence joins TRBV28 and TRBJ2-7, with 10 bases aligning to TRBD1. V lost 3 bases to trimming and J lost 5 bases; unmatched junction nucleotides: 7. This CDR3 spans 15 amino acids. CDR1 and CDR2 from the germline V gene are MDHEN and SYDVKM. The CDR3 DNA reads as TGTGCCAGCAGTTTTCCGACAGGGGGCCGTAACGAGCAGTACTTC. It codes for CASSFPTGGRNEQYF.

This chain links TRBV15 with TRBJ1-1; D is perhaps TRBD1 (5 bases). Trimming removed 0 bases from V and 8 bases from J, with 10 bases in between. The CDR3 is 13 amino acids. Germline V gives CDR1 LNHNV, CDR2 YYDKDF (reference sequence). The CDR3 nucleotides are TGTGCCACCAGCAGAGATCAGGGAGGGGAAGCTTTCTTT. This gives the protein CATSRDQGGEAFF.

The DNA of the CDR3 is TGTGCCAGCAGCTTGGCCAGCGAGCAGTACTTC. It encodes CASSLASEQYF. This rearrangement joins TRBV5-5 to TRBJ2-7; no firm D call. Deletions cut 0 bases from V and 6 bases from J, with 4 bases between. The germline CDR1 and CDR2 sequences are SGHKS and YYEKEE (reference sequence). This CDR3 spans 11 amino acids.

The chain recombines TRBV28 with TRBJ1-2; the D gene is possibly TRBD1 (6 bases). Per the germline V gene, CDR1 is MDHEN and CDR2 is SYDVKM. CDR3 size: 12 residues. Trimming took 6 bases from V and 5 from J, leaving 10 bases between them. This CDR3 is CASRDQGYGYTF. CDR3 bases: TGTGCCAGCAGGGATCAGGGGTATGGCTACACCTTC.

The V and J genes are TRBV27 and TRBJ2-3; 10 bases agree with TRBD2. Germline CDR1 and CDR2: MNHEY and SMNVEV (reference sequence). This CDR3 is built from 17 residues. V lost 2 bases to trimming and J lost 1 base; unmatched junction nucleotides: 6. The CDR3 protein is CASSLKASGGGTDTQYF. The CDR3 region has the DNA TGTGCCAGCAGTTTAAAAGCTAGCGGGGGAGGCACAGATACGCAGTATTTT.